The present TCR beta chain was sequenced within a study of cytomegalovirus exposure and HLA in healthy donors. About the study: Unique TCRs from HLA-typed donors, roughly 89 million of them, were held in an early data release.

Study findings and constraints: The study put roughly 160 TCR beta chains on its list as cytomegalovirus-associated. At a 0.05 false discovery rate, a later analysis found 18,000 or so TCR beta sequences to be associated with HLA alleles. Indistinguishable V segments such as TRBV6-2 and TRBV6-3 were excluded.

Germline V CDR1 and CDR2: SGHDT, YYEEEE. The length of the CDR3 is 14 residues. J gave up 6 bases and V 3 bases, and 8 bases lay outside the gene matches. Researchers ran the PCR with 60 Vbeta and 13 Jbeta primers. Clones were read by immunoSEQ multiplex PCR, and TCRdb kept only the in-frame ones, dropping some. The sample carries approximately 160,000 clones, approximately 81% recorded once. This clone turned up a few times. The antigen remains unidentified. Sequencing input: PBMCs. This TCR was recovered from a woman aged 18-30 years in good health and CMV-seronegative. V gene TRBV5-6 combines with J gene TRBJ2-7; 8 nucleotides line up with TRBD1. This CDR3 reads CASSWGTGSCEQYF. The CDR3 DNA sequence: TGTGCCAGCAGCTGGGGGACAGGTTCGTGCGAGCAGTACTTC. The variable domain in full, with the rest retrieved from reference TRBV5-6 and TRBJ2-7, is DAGVTQSPTHLIKTRGQQVTLRCSPKSGHDTVSWYQQALGQGPQFIFQYYEEEERQRGNFPDRFSGHQFPNYSSELNVNALLLGDSALYLCASSWGTGSCEQYFGPGTRLTVT.